The 18 T cell receptor beta chains in this list originate from one sample, sequenced in a study of blood T cell repertoires in COVID-19. Clones were read by immunoSEQ multiplex PCR, and TCRdb kept only the in-frame ones, dropping some. Found here are tens of thousands of clones, 70% to 90% of them singletons; the top ten hold approximately 12%. Sequencing was carried out using peripheral blood. These receptors came from a man in his 70s with active or convalescent COVID-19.

This clone is medium-sized by share. The chain uses TRBV4-3 and TRBJ2-1; 8 bases align to TRBD1. The ends lost 0 bases at V and 1 base at J; junction bases unmatched: 5. CDR1 and CDR2 from the germline V gene are LGHNA and YSLEER. The CDR3 extends over 17 amino acids. CDR3 in amino acids: CASSQEQGAISYNEQFF. The CDR3 nucleotides read TGCGCCAGCAGCCAAGAGCAGGGGGCAATATCCTACAATGAGCAGTTCTTC.

This clone was detected a few times. The rearrangement uses TRBV5-1 and TRBJ1-1, with 11 nucleotides matching TRBD1. This CDR3 has 15 residues. After removal of 4 bases from V and 6 bases from J, the junction contained 8 bases not matched to a gene. CDR1 and CDR2 (germline): SGHRS, YFSETQ. The CDR3 protein is CASSIEGQGGAEAFF. The CDR3 bases are TGCGCCAGCAGCATTGAGGGACAGGGGGGCGCTGAAGCTTTCTTT.

This chain uses TRBV7-9 with TRBJ1-1, with 10 nucleotides matching TRBD1. Germline CDR1 and CDR2: SEHNR and FQNEAQ (reference sequence). The CDR3 totals 14 residues. After removal of 4 bases from V and 3 bases from J, the junction contained 2 bases not matched to a gene. CDR3 bases: TGTGCCAGCAGCTCCGGGACAGGGGACACTGAAGCTTTCTTT. It specifies CASSSGTGDTEAFF.

The chain links TRBV4-3 to TRBJ2-1, with 12 bases that match TRBD2. The germline V gene has CDR1 LGHNA and CDR2 YSLEER. The CDR3 loop spans 17 amino acids. With 2 bases clipped from V and 5 bases from J, the junction kept 7 bases outside the gene matches. CDR3 DNA: TGCGCCAGCAGCCAAATGCTAGCGGGGGGGCTGGACAATGAGCAGTTCTTC. It specifies CASSQMLAGGLDNEQFF.

This clone occurred once. The V and J genes are TRBV5-4 and TRBJ2-1, with 10 bases fitting TRBD2. The germline V gene encodes CDR1 SGHNT and CDR2 YYREEE (reference sequence). V shed 2 bases, J shed 10 bases, and the junction held 6 bases outside the gene matches. This CDR3 is 14 amino acids long. The CDR3 loop is CASSFSVTSGEQFF. The CDR3 nucleotides read TGTGCCAGCAGCTTCTCCGTGACTAGCGGGGAGCAGTTCTTC. The whole variable domain, filled in from reference TRBV5-4 and TRBJ2-1, reads ETGVTQSPTHLIKTRGQQVTLRCSSQSGHNTVSWYQQALGQGPQFIFQYYREEENGRGNFPPRFSGLQFPNYSSELNVNALELDDSALYLCASSFSVTSGEQFFGPGTRLTVL.

The sample holds one count of this clone. The chain combines TRBV7-3 with TRBJ1-2, with D possibly matching TRBD1 (6 bases). The CDR3 is 13 amino acids. Deletions cut 0 bases from V and 8 bases from J, with 10 bases between. Germline V gene sequence: CDR1 SGHTA, CDR2 FQGTGA. In nucleotides, the CDR3 is TGTGCCAGCAGCTTAACAGGCCAGGGGGGCTACACCTTC. Translation: CASSLTGQGGYTF.

V is TRBV5-6 and J is TRBJ2-5; D might be TRBD2 (5 bases). V was pared by 4 bases and J by 5 bases, with 15 bases between. The CDR3 sequence is 14 residues long. Germline-derived CDR1 and CDR2 are SGHDT and YYEEEE. The CDR3 sequence is CASSQRRGWETQYF. Here the CDR3 DNA reads TGTGCCAGCAGCCAAAGACGGGGATGGGAGACCCAGTACTTC.

The chain links TRBV4-1 to TRBJ1-4; a weak D match, TRBD1 (5 bases). CDR3 length: 18 amino acids. V shed 0 bases and J shed 4 bases, with 18 bases lying between them. Germline-derived CDR1 and CDR2 are MGHRA and YSYEKL. The CDR3, as DNA: TGCGCCAGCAGCCAAGAGGATGGTCTTAGGGGAGGTAATGAAAAACTGTTTTTT. Translation: CASSQEDGLRGGNEKLFF.

The V gene is TRBV6-4, the J gene TRBJ1-6, with D uncertain. This CDR3 comprises 15 residues. The V end lost 3 bases, the J end lost 2 bases, and 8 bases lay between the germline ends. Germline CDR1 and CDR2: MRHNA and SNTAGT. This CDR3 is CASSEGRTYNSPLHF. CDR3 nucleotide sequence: TGTGCCAGCAGTGAAGGCAGGACCTATAATTCACCCCTCCACTTT.

The V call is TRBV7-2, the J call TRBJ2-3, with 7 bases matching TRBD2. The V and J ends lost 3 bases and 0 bases, in that order; junction bases with no gene match: 6. Per germline, CDR1 SGHTA and CDR2 FQGNSA. This CDR3 region has 16 residues. In nucleotides, the CDR3 is TGTGCCAGCAGCTTTAGCGGGTCATATAGCACAGATACGCAGTATTTT. This translates into CASSFSGSYSTDTQYF.

The chain is built from TRBV18 and TRBJ1-1; TRBD1 agrees at 7 bases. The CDR3 has 14 amino acids. Germline V gene data show CDR1 as KGHSH and CDR2 as LQKENI. The junction had 9 bases not matched to a gene; V was cut back by 10 bases and J by 1 base. The CDR3 sequence is CATNRGLGNTEAFF. The DNA of the CDR3 is TGTGCCACCAACAGGGGTTTGGGGAACACTGAAGCTTTCTTT.

J is TRBJ1-2 and V is TRBV7-9; 7 bases agree with TRBD1. Germline V gives CDR1 SEHNR, CDR2 FQNEAQ (reference sequence). Trimming removed 2 bases from V and 0 bases from J; junction bases left unmatched: 9. The CDR3 is 17 residues long. CDR3 DNA sequence: TGTGCCAGCAGCTTAAGGTCGGCGGGACAGACTAACTATGGCTACACCTTC. Protein: CASSLRSAGQTNYGYTF.

The chain combines TRBV4-2 with TRBJ1-3; tentatively, D is TRBD1 (5 bases). This CDR3 has 14 amino acids. V gave up 1 base and J gave up 2 bases, with 6 bases separating them. Looked up from germline, CDR1 is LGHNA and CDR2 is YNFKEQ. This chain's CDR3 is CASSQGRAGNTIYF. DNA for the CDR3: TGTGCCAGCAGCCAAGGCAGGGCTGGAAACACCATATATTTT.

J is TRBJ1-1 and V is TRBV3-1 (or the pseudogene TRBV3-2), with D unresolved. CDR1 is LGHDT, CDR2 YNNKEL, per germline (reference sequence). Trimming removed 4 bases at V and 0 bases at J, with 12 bases between. This CDR3 region has 15 residues. CDR3 protein: CASSLRTSVNTEAFF. The CDR3, as DNA: TGTGCCAGCAGCCTTAGGACTTCCGTGAACACTGAAGCTTTCTTT.

This clone was seen a few times. J is TRBJ1-1 and V is TRBV4-2; D might be TRBD1 (5 bases). CDR1 and CDR2 from the germline V gene are LGHNA and YNFKEQ. Trimming cost V 3 bases and J 4 bases, with 21 bases left between them. This CDR3 comprises 17 residues. CDR3 protein: CASSQDTTLGGSTEAFF. Written as DNA, the CDR3 is TGTGCCAGCAGCCAGGATACCACGTTGGGGGGAAGCACTGAAGCTTTCTTT.

This chain uses TRBV2 with TRBJ2-5; TRBD2 might be the D (5 bases). CDR1 SNHLY and CDR2 FYNNEI come from the germline V gene. CDR3 size: 15 residues. The V and J ends lost 1 base and 3 bases respectively, with 12 bases between them. CDR3 amino acids: CASSEESGGEETQYF. The CDR3 region has the DNA TGTGCCAGCAGTGAAGAGAGCGGCGGAGAAGAGACCCAGTACTTC.

The rearrangement uses TRBV6-1 and TRBJ2-2; 8 bases map to TRBD1. Unmatched junction bases numbered 5, after V lost 3 bases and J lost 5 bases. This CDR3 is 15 amino acids long. From germline, CDR1 is MNHNS and CDR2 SASEGT. CDR3 nucleotide sequence: TGTGCCAGCAGTGAGAGGACAGGGTTAACCGGGGAGCTGTTTTTT. Its protein is CASSERTGLTGELFF.

This clone was found a few times. The chain carries TRBV4-3 and TRBJ1-5; 8 bases line up with TRBD1. This CDR3 comprises 15 residues. After removal of 2 bases from V and 4 bases from J, the junction contained 4 bases not matched to a gene. CDR1 is LGHNA and CDR2 is YSLEER in the germline V gene. The CDR3, as DNA: TGCGCCAGCAGCCAAAGGCAGGGGGCGAATCAGCCCCAGCATTTT. It specifies CASSQRQGANQPQHF.